The next 24 T cell receptor beta chains were all read from a single sample in a study of identical twins. Using its own MiXCR run on the 5' RACE reads, TCRdb lists one record per CDR3 protein. The profile covers 600,000 to 700,000 distinct CDR3 sequences, with about 20% appearing a single time and 4% to 5.5% taken by the ten largest. This sample also appeared in a second study, on T cells expressing NK-cell markers.

The sample taken for sequencing was PBMCs. Source of these receptors: a woman between 18 and 29 years old in good health.

The CDR3, as DNA: TGTGCCTCCGGACACCGAAATTCACCCCTCCACTTT. This translates into CASGHRNSPLHF. V is TRBV7-9 and J is TRBJ1-6, with a tentative D call TRBD1 (5 bases). Trimming removed 11 bases from V and 7 bases from J, with 12 bases in between. Germline values: CDR1 SEHNR, CDR2 FQNEAQ (reference sequence). This CDR3 has 12 amino acids.

The chain recombines TRBV7-3 with TRBJ2-1; 10 bases agree with TRBD2. This CDR3 has 17 amino acids. V trimming: 1 base; J trimming: 2 bases; junction bases outside the gene matches: 5. Germline assignment: CDR1 SGHTA and CDR2 FQGTGA. The CDR3 reads CASSLKASGGPYNEQFF. As DNA, the CDR3 is TGTGCCAGCAGCTTAAAGGCTAGCGGGGGTCCCTACAATGAGCAGTTCTTC.

This clonotype was seen only a few times. The J gene is TRBJ2-7, the V gene TRBV5-4, with D unclear. The germline V and J ends were trimmed by 0 bases and 5 bases, with 6 bases remaining between them. Germline V gene sequence: CDR1 SGHNT, CDR2 YYREEE (reference sequence). This CDR3 spans 12 amino acids. The CDR3 nucleotides read TGTGCCAGCAGCTTGGACTTACACGAGCAGTACTTC. Its translation is CASSLDLHEQYF.

The chain's CDR3 is CASSTPTDTQYF. In nucleotides, the CDR3 is TGCGCCAGCAGCACTCCGACAGATACGCAGTATTTT. The chain combines TRBV5-1 with TRBJ2-3; D is unresolved. The germline gives CDR1 SGHRS, CDR2 YFSETQ. The CDR3 contains 12 residues. The ends were cut back, 4 bases at V and 3 bases at J, with 6 bases in the middle.

This clonotype appeared many times. The J gene is TRBJ1-2, the V gene TRBV20-1, with 7 bases that match TRBD1. The CDR3 runs 15 residues. The germline gives CDR1 DFQATT, CDR2 SNEGSKA (reference sequence). The V segment lost 4 bases and the J segment 0 bases; nucleotides outside the gene matches: 8. CDR3 sequence (DNA): TGCAGTGCTACTCGCACAGGGGAGACTAACTATGGCTACACCTTC. It is translated as CSATRTGETNYGYTF.

Many counts were recorded for this clonotype. The rearrangement links TRBV10-3 to TRBJ2-7; no firm D call. V dropped 10 bases and J dropped 7 bases, with 20 bases sitting between them. The germline V gene has CDR1 ENHRY and CDR2 SYGVKD. The CDR3 contains 13 residues. CDR3 coding DNA: TGTGCCACCGGCGGCCTAGTTGTATGGGAGCAGTACTTC. Protein product: CATGGLVVWEQYF.

In its sample, this clonotype was seen a few times. The V gene is TRBV20-1, the J gene TRBJ1-5; D is possibly TRBD1 (6 bases). The V and J ends lost 3 bases and 5 bases respectively, with 14 bases between them. Germline V CDR1 and CDR2: DFQATT, SNEGSKA (reference sequence). CDR3 length equals 14 residues. The CDR3 protein is CSARGGGPYQPQHF. CDR3 coding DNA: TGCAGTGCTAGGGGAGGGGGGCCGTATCAGCCCCAGCATTTT.

This clonotype was seen more than once but under ten times. The chain carries TRBV19 and TRBJ1-5; 7 bases are a match to TRBD1. Germline lookup yields CDR1 LNHDA and CDR2 SQIVND (reference sequence). The ends lost 3 bases at V and 0 bases at J; junction bases unmatched: 8. The CDR3 runs to 17 residues. As DNA, the CDR3 is TGTGCCAGTAGTATGACCGGGACAGACTATAGCAATCAGCCCCAGCATTTT. This gives the protein CASSMTGTDYSNQPQHF.

This clonotype occurred a few times. The chain carries TRBV7-9 and TRBJ1-2; no reliable D call. V gave up 1 base and J gave up 6 bases, with 6 bases separating them. CDR3 length: 12 residues. CDR1 SEHNR and CDR2 FQNEAQ come from the germline V gene (reference sequence). Here the CDR3 reads CASSLGMNGYTF. CDR3 sequence (DNA): TGTGCCAGCAGCTTAGGGATGAATGGCTACACCTTC.

This clonotype was detected only a few times. This rearrangement joins TRBV7-9 to TRBJ2-3; D remains unclear. Germline assignment: CDR1 SEHNR and CDR2 FQNEAQ (reference sequence). This CDR3 has 14 residues. V was pared by 4 bases and J by 4 bases, with 12 bases between. CDR3 sequence (DNA): TGTGCCAGCAGCTATGGGCGGTCGGCAGATACGCAGTATTTT. It specifies CASSYGRSADTQYF.

This chain joins TRBV6-1 and TRBJ2-4, with D perhaps TRBD1 (5 bases). Deletions cut 7 bases from V and 6 bases from J, with 16 bases between. Germline V gene data show CDR1 as MNHNS and CDR2 as SASEGT. CDR3 size: 14 residues. CDR3 coding DNA: TGTGCCAGCACTGAGGACCCCCAGGGAAACATTCAGTACTTC. Translating it yields CASTEDPQGNIQYF.

This clonotype showed up just a few times. This chain joins TRBV12-3 or TRBV12-4 and TRBJ2-7; D is possibly TRBD2 (6 bases). The ends were cut back, 1 base at V and 5 bases at J, with 12 bases in the middle. This CDR3 is 14 amino acids long. In DNA, the CDR3 is TGTGCCAGCAGTTTAGTCGGCGGGGTCCACGAGCAGTACTTC. Amino acid sequence: CASSLVGGVHEQYF.

This clonotype has just a few counts. The chain links TRBV5-1 to TRBJ2-2, with D perhaps given as TRBD1 or TRBD2 (6 bases each). The ends were cut back, 6 bases at V and 5 bases at J, with 20 bases in the middle. Germline V lookup: CDR1 SGHRS, CDR2 YFSETQ. The CDR3 spans 16 residues. CDR3 residues: CASNLFGGAETGELFF. As DNA, the CDR3 is TGCGCCAGCAATCTATTCGGGGGCGCAGAAACCGGGGAGCTGTTTTTT.

J is TRBJ1-2 and V is TRBV6-1, with 8 bases lining up with TRBD1. The CDR3 has 13 residues. The J segment lost 7 bases and the V segment lost 7 bases, leaving 8 bases of the junction unmatched. Germline lookup yields CDR1 MNHNS and CDR2 SASEGT. CDR3 loop: CASTPDRVRGYTF. CDR3 sequence (DNA): TGTGCCAGCACCCCGGACAGGGTTCGTGGCTACACCTTC.

The CDR3 coding sequence is TGTGCCAGCAGCCGACTAGGCCTGACGAACACCGGGGAGCTGTTTTTT. Amino acids: CASSRLGLTNTGELFF. V usage is TRBV3-1 and J usage is TRBJ2-2; weak D call: TRBD2 (6 bases). The germline CDR1 and CDR2 sequences are LGHDT and YNNKEL (reference sequence). Trimming took 4 bases from V and 0 from J, leaving 12 bases between them. This CDR3 has 16 residues.

This clonotype has only a few counts. The CDR3: CASSRTANGELFF. CDR3 nucleotides: TGTGCCAGCAGTAGGACCGCTAACGGGGAGCTGTTTTTT. This chain links TRBV6-6 with TRBJ2-2; unclear D gene. The germline V and J ends were trimmed by 5 bases and 7 bases, with 11 bases remaining between them. CDR1 and CDR2 from the germline V gene are MNHNY and SVGAGI (reference sequence). The CDR3 consists of 13 residues.

In its sample, this clonotype was seen a few times. This CDR3 is CSARPIGQGLKPDTQYF. DNA of the CDR3: TGCAGTGCTAGACCGATAGGACAGGGCCTAAAACCAGATACGCAGTATTTT. The V call is TRBV20-1, the J call TRBJ2-3; 8 nucleotides line up with TRBD1. CDR3 length: 17 amino acids. J gave up 4 bases and V 2 bases, and 14 bases lay outside the gene matches. CDR1 and CDR2 from the germline V gene are DFQATT and SNEGSKA (reference sequence).

V is TRBV27 and J is TRBJ2-2; no reliable D call. This CDR3 is built from 13 residues. Germline assignment: CDR1 MNHEY and CDR2 SMNVEV (reference sequence). V was trimmed by 5 bases and J by 5 bases, leaving 9 bases between them. CDR3 DNA sequence: TGTGCCAGCAGTCGACATCGAACCGGGGAGCTGTTTTTT. Its translation: CASSRHRTGELFF.

The gene calls are TRBV12-3 or TRBV12-4 and TRBJ2-3, with D possibly being TRBD1 (6 bases). Trimming stripped 7 bases from V and 3 bases from J, with 14 bases between. The CDR3 is 14 residues long. This CDR3 reads CASIETGSTDTQYF. The DNA of the CDR3 is TGTGCCAGCATAGAAACAGGGAGTACAGATACGCAGTATTTT.

This clonotype was seen ten or more times. The rearrangement joins TRBV20-1 to TRBJ2-7; TRBD1 matches at 10 bases. The junction had 7 bases not matched to a gene; V was cut back by 6 bases and J by 5 bases. There are 13 residues in the CDR3. Germline-derived CDR1 and CDR2 are DFQATT and SNEGSKA (reference sequence). For the CDR3, the DNA is TGCAGTGCCGCCCCAGGACAGGGGGACGAGCAGTACTTC. Residues: CSAAPGQGDEQYF.

V is TRBV7-2 and J is TRBJ2-2; D is tentatively TRBD1 or TRBD2 (6 bases each). Germline V gives CDR1 SGHTA, CDR2 FQGNSA. V lost 2 bases to trimming and J lost 8 bases, with 21 bases between them. The CDR3 runs 17 residues. The CDR3 here is CASSLSRWGASTGELFF. In nucleotides, the CDR3 is TGTGCCAGCAGCTTAAGCCGCTGGGGGGCTTCGACGGGGGAGCTGTTTTTT.

The chain has TRBV7-2 and TRBJ2-2; D is uncertain. The germline V gene encodes CDR1 SGHTA and CDR2 FQGNSA. V lost 3 bases to trimming and J lost 3 bases, with 11 bases between them. The CDR3 totals 15 residues. CDR3 residues: CASSFRLQHTGELFF. The CDR3 coding sequence is TGTGCCAGCAGCTTTAGGCTCCAGCACACCGGGGAGCTGTTTTTT. Full variable domain (missing parts from reference TRBV7-2 and TRBJ2-2): GAGVSQSPSNKVTEKGKDVELRCDPISGHTALYWYRQSLGQGLEFLIYFQGNSAPDKSGLPSDRFSAERTGGSVSTLTIQRTQQEDSAVYLCASSFRLQHTGELFFGEGSRLTVL.

V is TRBV20-1 and J is TRBJ2-5; D not certain. V lost 0 bases to trimming and J lost 5 bases, with 16 bases between them. From germline, CDR1 is DFQATT and CDR2 SNEGSKA (reference sequence). This CDR3 is 15 amino acids long. The CDR3 protein is CSARDPGVPYETQYF. Written as DNA, the CDR3 is TGCAGTGCTAGAGATCCCGGTGTTCCTTACGAGACCCAGTACTTC.

The chain employs TRBV7-6 and TRBJ1-1; D is uncertain. The germline CDR1 and CDR2 sequences are SGHVS and FNYEAQ. The germline V and J ends were trimmed by 1 base and 0 bases, with 9 bases remaining between them. The CDR3 is 15 residues long. This CDR3 is CASSLDGWMNTEAFF. CDR3 DNA: TGTGCCAGCAGCTTAGACGGGTGGATGAACACTGAAGCTTTCTTT.